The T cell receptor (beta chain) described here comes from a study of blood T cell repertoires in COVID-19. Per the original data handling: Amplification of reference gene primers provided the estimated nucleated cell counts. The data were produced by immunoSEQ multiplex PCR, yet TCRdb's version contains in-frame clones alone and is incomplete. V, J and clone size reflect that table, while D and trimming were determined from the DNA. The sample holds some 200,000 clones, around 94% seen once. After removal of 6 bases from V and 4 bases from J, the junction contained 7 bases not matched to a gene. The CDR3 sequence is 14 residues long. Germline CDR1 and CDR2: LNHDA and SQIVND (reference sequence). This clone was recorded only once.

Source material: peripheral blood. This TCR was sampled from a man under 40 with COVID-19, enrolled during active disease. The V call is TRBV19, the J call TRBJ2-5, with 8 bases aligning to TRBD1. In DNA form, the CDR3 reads TGTGCCAGTAGCTACCTCGGACAGGGAGAGACCCAGTACTTC. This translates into CASSYLGQGETQYF.